One and the same sample provided the 22 T cell receptor beta chains below, sequenced in a study of PD-1 blockade in classical Hodgkin lymphoma. TCRdb's copy holds only in-frame clones and misses some; the assay was immunoSEQ multiplex PCR. The sample comprises some 46,000 clones, over 70% of which are singletons, and approximately 23% rests with the top ten. Each of the patients experienced relapse following autologous stem cell transplantation, and their brentuximab vedotin exposure differed. Sample: peripheral blood mononuclear cells (PBMCs), taken before the second cycle of nivolumab. The receptors originated from a human donor with classical Hodgkin lymphoma.

The chain joins TRBV6-6 to TRBJ2-7, with 13 bases identical to TRBD2. The V segment lost 6 bases and the J segment 6 bases; nucleotides outside the gene matches: 8. CDR3 length: 15 residues. Germline lookup yields CDR1 MNHNY and CDR2 SVGAGI (reference sequence). The CDR3 nucleotides are TGTGCCAGCAGACCAAGACTAGCGGGGGGTTGCGAGCAGTACTTC. Its protein is CASRPRLAGGCEQYF.

The CDR3 spells CASRGLNGQYF. In DNA, the CDR3 is TGTGCCAGCAGGGGACTAAACGGGCAGTACTTC. The chain has TRBV2 and TRBJ2-7; 7 bases fit TRBD2. Germline V gene lookup returns CDR1 SNHLY and CDR2 FYNNEI. The length of the CDR3 is 11 residues. The junction had 5 bases not matched to a gene; V was cut back by 6 bases and J by 9 bases.

By share, this clone counts as medium-sized. The chain links TRBV6-6 to TRBJ1-2, with 9 bases aligning to TRBD1. Germline V gene sequence: CDR1 MNHNY, CDR2 SVGAGI (reference sequence). This CDR3 spans 16 amino acids. V was pared by 1 base and J by 8 bases, with 11 bases of the junction left unmatched. CDR3 in DNA: TGTGCCAGCAGTTACTTATCCGGGACAGGGTTAACCGGCTACACCTTC. It encodes CASSYLSGTGLTGYTF.

The chain combines TRBV7-2 with TRBJ1-5, with D possibly being TRBD1 (5 bases). This CDR3 is built from 15 residues. Looked up from germline, CDR1 is SGHTA and CDR2 is FQGNSA. With 3 bases removed from V and 4 bases from J, the gap between germline ends came to 13 bases. CDR3 DNA sequence: TGTGCCAGCAGCTTGTGGCAGGGACGGAATCAGCCCCAGCATTTT. Translation gives CASSLWQGRNQPQHF.

This clone showed up just a few times. The rearrangement joins TRBV11-2 to TRBJ2-7; D is possibly TRBD2 (5 bases). Deletions cut 1 base from V and 3 bases from J, with 13 bases between. Looked up from germline, CDR1 is SGHAT and CDR2 is FQNNGV. CDR3 length equals 15 residues. The CDR3 DNA follows: TGTGCCAGCAGCTTAGCAGCCGGGAACCACTACGAGCAGTACTTC. This sequence encodes CASSLAAGNHYEQYF.

The rearrangement joins TRBV6-5 to TRBJ1-1; tentative D call: TRBD1 (6 bases). The CDR3 sequence is 13 residues long. Germline V gives CDR1 MNHEY, CDR2 SVGAGI. The V end lost 10 bases, the J end lost 3 bases, and 15 bases lay between the germline ends. CDR3 in amino acids: CAISRGGDTEAFF. CDR3 bases: TGTGCCATCAGCAGGGGAGGGGACACTGAAGCTTTCTTT.

V usage is TRBV5-1 and J usage is TRBJ2-7; 9 bases are shared with TRBD2. Trimming took 7 bases from V and 4 from J; bases not matched to a gene: 15. The CDR3 runs to 16 residues. The germline gives CDR1 SGHRS, CDR2 YFSETQ. CDR3 in amino acids: CASRYSQAGGSYEQYF. The CDR3 DNA sequence: TGCGCCAGCCGGTACTCACAAGCGGGAGGAAGTTACGAGCAGTACTTC.

This rearrangement joins TRBV7-2 to TRBJ1-4; TRBD1 is a possible D gene (5 bases). This CDR3 contains 14 residues. The germline gives CDR1 SGHTA, CDR2 FQGNSA. V lost 5 bases, J lost 6 bases, and 13 bases lay in between. The CDR3 region is CASSPQGGDEKLFF. CDR3 DNA: TGTGCCAGCAGCCCTCAGGGAGGTGATGAAAAACTGTTTTTT.

CDR3 DNA: TGTGCCAGCAGTGCGGACAGGGGAGAACCCTACGAGCAGTACTTC. It encodes CASSADRGEPYEQYF. The chain employs TRBV2 and TRBJ2-7, with TRBD1 identical over 9 bases. Germline V gene data show CDR1 as SNHLY and CDR2 as FYNNEI. The CDR3 extends over 15 amino acids. Germline trimming cut 4 bases from V and 2 bases from J; bases unmatched to any gene: 6.

The chain is built from TRBV6-5 and TRBJ2-7; D not resolved. CDR1 is MNHEY and CDR2 is SVGAGI in the germline V gene. Trimming stripped 11 bases from V and 2 bases from J, with 13 bases between. The CDR3 sequence is 12 residues long. CDR3 coding DNA: TGTGCCGTTTGGAGCCGTGCCTACGAGCAGTACTTC. It translates to CAVWSRAYEQYF.

This chain connects TRBV9 to TRBJ2-3; D not certain. V was pared by 2 bases and J by 3 bases, with 16 bases between. CDR3 length: 16 amino acids. Germline V gene sequence: CDR1 SGDLS, CDR2 YYNGEE. The CDR3 nucleotides read TGTGCCAGCAGCGTGGGCTCCGCAATTGAAACAGATACGCAGTATTTT. It translates to CASSVGSAIETDTQYF.

V usage is TRBV2 and J usage is TRBJ2-5; TRBD1 matches 9 bases. The ends lost 0 bases at V and 7 bases at J; junction bases unmatched: 6. The CDR3 has 15 residues. CDR1 and CDR2 (germline): SNHLY, FYNNEI. CDR3 residues: CASSEAQGAPRTQYF. The DNA of the CDR3 is TGTGCCAGCAGTGAAGCACAGGGGGCCCCCCGGACCCAGTACTTC.

This rearrangement joins TRBV9 to TRBJ1-4; the match to TRBD1 covers 8 bases. Trimming cost V 3 bases and J 5 bases; bases outside gene matches: 15. This CDR3 comprises 18 residues. The germline gives CDR1 SGDLS, CDR2 YYNGEE. The DNA for the CDR3 is TGTGCCAGCAGCGCCGGGGCCAGGGGGCGTTACATGAATGAAAAACTGTTTTTT. This sequence encodes CASSAGARGRYMNEKLFF.

The chain has TRBV7-9 and TRBJ2-1; 10 bases match TRBD2. CDR1 and CDR2 (germline): SEHNR, FQNEAQ (reference sequence). The CDR3 is made up of 19 amino acids. Unmatched junction bases numbered 15, after V lost 0 bases and J lost 7 bases. In DNA, the CDR3 is TGTGCCAGCAGCTTAGCTGTCGGGGCTAGCGGGAGAGGTCGGAATGAGCAGTTCTTC. Translating it yields CASSLAVGASGRGRNEQFF.

The chain combines TRBV11-2 with TRBJ2-3; 7 bases are shared with TRBD1. Germline CDR1 reads SGHAT; CDR2 reads FQNNGV. Germline trimming cut 5 bases from V and 10 bases from J; bases unmatched to any gene: 0. The CDR3 length is 10 residues. CDR3 sequence reads: CASSQGAQYF. CDR3 bases: TGTGCCAGCAGCCAGGGGGCGCAGTATTTT.

This clone was observed a handful of times. The genes are TRBV5-1 and TRBJ1-6, with D perhaps matching TRBD1 (6 bases). The CDR3 is made up of 15 amino acids. Germline CDR1 reads SGHRS; CDR2 reads YFSETQ. Between the trimmed V and J ends, which lost 1 base and 5 bases, there was a span of 10 bases. The CDR3 sequence is CASSLTGSNNSPLHF. The CDR3 bases are TGCGCCAGCAGCTTGACAGGGTCTAATAATTCACCCCTCCACTTT.

The chain has TRBV5-1 and TRBJ2-7; D not resolved. Germline CDR1 reads SGHRS; CDR2 reads YFSETQ. The CDR3 loop spans 13 amino acids. V was trimmed by 4 bases and J by 5 bases, leaving 13 bases between them. The CDR3 spells CASSLPRRDEQYF. In nucleotides, the CDR3 is TGCGCCAGCAGCCTCCCACGAAGGGACGAGCAGTACTTC.

V usage is TRBV11-3 and J usage is TRBJ2-4, with 8 bases fitting TRBD2. There are 18 residues in the CDR3. CDR1 is SGHNT and CDR2 is YENEEA in the germline V gene. After removal of 2 bases from V and 6 bases from J, the junction contained 15 bases not matched to a gene. CDR3 residues: CASSLTLPSGRGRNIQYF. CDR3 nucleotides: TGTGCCAGCAGCTTAACCCTCCCTAGCGGGCGGGGGAGAAACATTCAGTACTTC.

This chain links TRBV30 with TRBJ2-7; TRBD1 or TRBD2 may be the D gene (5 bases each). The V end lost 3 bases, the J end lost 7 bases, and 13 bases lay between the germline ends. CDR3 length: 12 amino acids. CDR1 and CDR2 from the germline V gene are GTSNPN and SVGIG (reference sequence). The CDR3 protein is CAWSPGRREQYF. The CDR3 DNA reads as TGTGCCTGGAGCCCGGGACGCCGAGAGCAGTACTTC.

In this sample, this clone turned up once. This rearrangement joins TRBV30 to TRBJ1-1; D ambiguous. The V gene lost 5 bases and the J gene lost 1 base, with 5 bases spanning the gap. Germline V gene sequence: CDR1 GTSNPN, CDR2 SVGIG (reference sequence). CDR3 size: 11 residues. CDR3: CAWGQNTEAFF. CDR3 nucleotide sequence: TGTGCCTGGGGTCAGAACACTGAAGCTTTCTTT. The whole variable domain, remainder taken from reference TRBV30 and TRBJ1-1, is SQTIHQWPATLVQPVGSPLSLECTVEGTSNPNLYWYRQAAGRGLQLLFYSVGIGQISSEVPQNLSASRPQDRQFILSSKKLLLSDSGFYLCAWGQNTEAFFGQGTRLTVV.

V is TRBV11-1 and J is TRBJ1-2; 8 nucleotides align to TRBD1. The CDR3 sequence is 16 residues long. V lost 1 base, J lost 3 bases, and 7 bases stayed unmatched. The V gene's germline CDR1 is SGHAT and CDR2 FQDESV (reference sequence). Here the CDR3 reads CASSLGPLTGDYGYTF. In DNA form, the CDR3 reads TGTGCCAGCAGCTTAGGACCACTGACAGGGGACTATGGCTACACCTTC.

CDR3 nucleotides: TGCGCCAGCAGCTTGGCCTTCGGGACAGACATTTACGAGCAGTACTTC. Protein sequence: CASSLAFGTDIYEQYF. The rearrangement joins TRBV5-1 to TRBJ2-7, with 7 bases matching TRBD1. There are 16 residues in the CDR3. V was pared by 0 bases and J by 4 bases, with 10 bases of the junction left unmatched. The germline V gene encodes CDR1 SGHRS and CDR2 YFSETQ.